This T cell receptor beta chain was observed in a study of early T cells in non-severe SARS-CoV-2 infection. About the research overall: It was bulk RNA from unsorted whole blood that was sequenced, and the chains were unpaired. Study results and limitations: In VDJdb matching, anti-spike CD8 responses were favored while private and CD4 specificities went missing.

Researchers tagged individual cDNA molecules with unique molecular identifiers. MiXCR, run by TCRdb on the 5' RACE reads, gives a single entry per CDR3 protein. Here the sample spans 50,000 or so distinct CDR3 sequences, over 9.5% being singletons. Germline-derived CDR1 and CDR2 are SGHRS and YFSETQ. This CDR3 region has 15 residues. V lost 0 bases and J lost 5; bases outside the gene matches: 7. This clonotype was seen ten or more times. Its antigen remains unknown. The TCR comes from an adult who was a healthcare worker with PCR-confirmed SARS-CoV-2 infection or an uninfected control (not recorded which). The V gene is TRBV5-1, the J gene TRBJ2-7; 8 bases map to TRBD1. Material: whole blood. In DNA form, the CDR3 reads TGCGCCAGCAGCTTGGTTGGACAGGGTTCGGACGAGCAGTACTTC. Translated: CASSLVGQGSDEQYF.